This T cell receptor (beta chain) was captured by sequencing in a study of CDR3 diversity in severe acne. Using its own MiXCR run on the PCR reads, TCRdb lists one record per CDR3 protein. Here the sample spans 85,000 to 120,000 distinct CDR3 sequences, 51% being singletons. About this clonotype itself: Sequence at one end of the junction differs from germline and may be a read error.

The receptor was derived from a male donor with acne. The source material was blood.

The CDR3 spells CASSPGPIPGSTEALF. In nucleotides, the CDR3 is TGTGCCAGCTCACCAGGGCCCATCCCAGGTTCCACTGAAGCTCTCTTT. V and J are TRBV18 and TRBJ1-1; D is ambiguous. CDR3 size: 16 residues. The germline CDR1 and CDR2 sequences are KGHSH and LQKENI.